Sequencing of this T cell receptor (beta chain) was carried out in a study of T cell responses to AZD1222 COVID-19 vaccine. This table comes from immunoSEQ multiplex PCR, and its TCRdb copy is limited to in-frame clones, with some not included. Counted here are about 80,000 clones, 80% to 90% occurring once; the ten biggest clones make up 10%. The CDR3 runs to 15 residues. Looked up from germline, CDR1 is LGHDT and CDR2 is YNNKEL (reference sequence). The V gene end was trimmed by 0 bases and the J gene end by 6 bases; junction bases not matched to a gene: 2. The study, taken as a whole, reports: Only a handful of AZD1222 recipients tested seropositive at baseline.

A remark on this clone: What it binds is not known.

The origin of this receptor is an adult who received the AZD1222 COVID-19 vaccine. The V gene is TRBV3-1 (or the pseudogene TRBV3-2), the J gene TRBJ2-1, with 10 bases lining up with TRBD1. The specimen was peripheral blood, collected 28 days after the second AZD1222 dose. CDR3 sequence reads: CASSQEGQGLNEQFF. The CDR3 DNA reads TGTGCCAGCAGCCAAGAGGGACAGGGGCTCAATGAGCAGTTCTTC.